This TCR beta chain was retrieved from a study of T cell changes during pregnancy in multiple sclerosis. V shed 7 bases and J shed 1 base, with 17 bases lying between them. CDR1 SGHRS and CDR2 YFSETQ come from the germline V gene. There are 15 residues in the CDR3. Only in-frame clones appear in the TCRdb table, and some are missing; sequencing was by immunoSEQ multiplex PCR. The sample shows some 76,000 clones, 85% to 95% of them seen only once. The chain combines TRBV5-1 with TRBJ1-2; D perhaps matches TRBD1 (6 bases). Sequencing used CD4+ T cells from peripheral blood mononuclear cells, obtained after pregnancy. The clonotype was recovered from a female donor with multiple sclerosis, enrolled in a pregnancy study. Here the CDR3 DNA reads TGCGCCAGCGGGAGTGGCGGGGGCATTAACTATGGCTACACCTTC. Translated: CASGSGGGINYGYTF.